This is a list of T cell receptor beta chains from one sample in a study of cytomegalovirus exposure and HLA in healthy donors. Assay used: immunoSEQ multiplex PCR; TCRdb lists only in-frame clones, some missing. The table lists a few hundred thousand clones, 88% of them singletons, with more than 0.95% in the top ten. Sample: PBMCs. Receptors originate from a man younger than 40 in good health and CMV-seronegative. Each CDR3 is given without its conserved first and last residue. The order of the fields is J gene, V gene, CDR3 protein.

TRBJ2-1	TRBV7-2	ASVRGPSYNEQF
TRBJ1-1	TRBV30	AWSPGQFYTEAF
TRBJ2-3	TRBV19	ASSIVADPITQY
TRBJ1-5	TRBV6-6	ASSGQENQPQH
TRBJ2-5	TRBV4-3	ASSQGPSGQETQY
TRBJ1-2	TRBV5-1	ASSHGQANGGYT
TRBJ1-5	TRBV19	ASIQADSNQPQH
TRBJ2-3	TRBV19	ASRDRGQTDTQY
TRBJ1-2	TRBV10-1	ASSPTGPYGYT
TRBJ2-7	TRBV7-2	ASSPTGEPRTYEQY
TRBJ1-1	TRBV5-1	ASSSPGGNTEAF
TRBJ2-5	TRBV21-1	ASSKGGEVETQY
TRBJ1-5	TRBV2	ASSRDRGMNQPQH
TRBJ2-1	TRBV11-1	ASSVRGGLGDEQF
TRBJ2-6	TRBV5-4	ASSLERAGANVLT
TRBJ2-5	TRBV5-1	ASSPRGGQEETQY
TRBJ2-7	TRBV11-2	ASSLNTGNYEQY
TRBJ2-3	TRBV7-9	ASSFPLLAGGLGDTQY
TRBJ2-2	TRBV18	ASSPTRTDTGELF
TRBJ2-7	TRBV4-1	ASSQASGGGRYEQY
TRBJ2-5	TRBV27	ASSLGQRSWETQY
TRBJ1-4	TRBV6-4	ASRYRDRRGPNEKLF
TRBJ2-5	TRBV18	ASSPQQETQY
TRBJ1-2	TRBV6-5	ASSYLGGSDYGYT
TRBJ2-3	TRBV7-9	ASSLSGGTDTQY
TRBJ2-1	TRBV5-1	ASSGPHEQF
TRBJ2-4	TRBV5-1	ASSSGLAGVAKNIQY
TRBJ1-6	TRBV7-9	ACRGAGSSPLH
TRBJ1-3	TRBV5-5	ASSLNAGGRPSGNTIY
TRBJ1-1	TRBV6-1	ASSRQKNTEAF
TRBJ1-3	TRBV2	ASTQASGNTIY
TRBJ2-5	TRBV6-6	ASSYGTGNIQETQY
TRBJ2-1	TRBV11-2	ASSSLGSGGSEQF
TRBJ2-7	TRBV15	ATSSLYRTGLRYEQY
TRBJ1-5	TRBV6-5	ASSESGGQPQH
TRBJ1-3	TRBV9	ASSEQVSGNTIY
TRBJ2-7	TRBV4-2	ASSSEPRSGIYEQY
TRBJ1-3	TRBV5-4	ASSLGQGYSGNTIY
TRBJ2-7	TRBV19	ASSPRGGTSEQY
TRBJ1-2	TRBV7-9	ASSIDAGAYGYT
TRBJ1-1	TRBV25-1	ASSEAIGAGTAEAF
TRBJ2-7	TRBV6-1	ASSGGTYEQY
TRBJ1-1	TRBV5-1	ASSFIPTDLRTEAF
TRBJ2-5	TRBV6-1	ASSQGGSGETQY
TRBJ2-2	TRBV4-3	ASSQDAGVAGGPAGELF
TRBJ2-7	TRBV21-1	ASSQTSGGAYEQY
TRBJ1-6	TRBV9	ASSVAGNNSPLH
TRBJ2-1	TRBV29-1	SVITGGQGYNEQF
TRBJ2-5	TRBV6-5	ASSYRRGGESQY
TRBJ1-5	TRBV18	ASSQQGFDRNQPQH
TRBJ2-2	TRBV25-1	ASGTGGPTGELF
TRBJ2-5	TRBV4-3	ASSQDRRGGAETQY
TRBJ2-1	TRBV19	ASSFTGGLYNEQF